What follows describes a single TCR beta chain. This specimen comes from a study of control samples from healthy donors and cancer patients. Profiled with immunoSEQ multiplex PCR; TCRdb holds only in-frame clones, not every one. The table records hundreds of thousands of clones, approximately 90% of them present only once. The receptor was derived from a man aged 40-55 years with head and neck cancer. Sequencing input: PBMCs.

The DNA of the CDR3 is TGTGCCAGCAGCGTAGCAGGGGCCGGTCAGCCCCAGCATTTT. Translation: CASSVAGAGQPQHF. This chain connects TRBV9 to TRBJ1-5; D perhaps matches TRBD1 (6 bases). This CDR3 is 14 amino acids long. Trimming cost V 0 bases and J 6 bases, with 10 bases left between them. Germline CDR1 and CDR2: SGDLS and YYNGEE.